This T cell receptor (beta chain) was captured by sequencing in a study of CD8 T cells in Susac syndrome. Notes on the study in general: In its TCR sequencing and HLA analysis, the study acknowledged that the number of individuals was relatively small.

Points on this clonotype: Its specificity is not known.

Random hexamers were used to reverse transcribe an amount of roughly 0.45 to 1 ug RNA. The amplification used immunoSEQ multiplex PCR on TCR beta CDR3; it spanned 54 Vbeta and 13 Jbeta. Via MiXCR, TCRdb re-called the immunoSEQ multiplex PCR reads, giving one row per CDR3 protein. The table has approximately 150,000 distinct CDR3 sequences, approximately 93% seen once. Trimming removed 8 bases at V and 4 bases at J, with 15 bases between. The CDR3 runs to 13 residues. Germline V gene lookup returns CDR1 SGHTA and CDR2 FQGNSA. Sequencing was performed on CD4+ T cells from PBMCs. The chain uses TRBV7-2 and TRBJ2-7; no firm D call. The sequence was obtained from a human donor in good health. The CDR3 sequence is CASSRSWGYEQYF. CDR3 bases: TGTGCCAGCTCTAGAAGCTGGGGATACGAGCAGTACTTC. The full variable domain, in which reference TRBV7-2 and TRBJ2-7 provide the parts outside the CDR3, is GAGVSQSPSNKVTEKGKDVELRCDPISGHTALYWYRQSLGQGLEFLIYFQGNSAPDKSGLPSDRFSAERTGGSVSTLTIQRTQQEDSAVYLCASSRSWGYEQYFGPGTRLTVT.